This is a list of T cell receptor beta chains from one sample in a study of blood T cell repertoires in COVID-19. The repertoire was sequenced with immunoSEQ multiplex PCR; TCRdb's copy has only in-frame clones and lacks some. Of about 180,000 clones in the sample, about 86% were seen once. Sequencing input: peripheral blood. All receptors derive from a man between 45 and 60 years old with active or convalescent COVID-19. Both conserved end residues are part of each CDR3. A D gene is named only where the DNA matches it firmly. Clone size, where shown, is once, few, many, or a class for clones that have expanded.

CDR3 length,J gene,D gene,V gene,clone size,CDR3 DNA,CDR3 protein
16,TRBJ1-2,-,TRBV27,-,TGTGCCAGCAGTTTATCACCCCCTCTAGCTAACTATGGCTACACCTTC,CASSLSPPLANYGYTF
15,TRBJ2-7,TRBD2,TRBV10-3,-,TGTGCCATCACCCCGGGACTAGCGGGAGAAGGTGAGCAGTACTTC,CAITPGLAGEGEQYF
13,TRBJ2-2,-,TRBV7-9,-,TGTGCCAGCAGCCCCTACGCAACCGGGGAGCTGTTTTTT,CASSPYATGELFF
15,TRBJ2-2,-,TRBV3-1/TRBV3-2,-,TGTGCCAGCAGCCCAAGGGGCCGCAACACCGGGGAGCTGTTTTTT,CASSPRGRNTGELFF
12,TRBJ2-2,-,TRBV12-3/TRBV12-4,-,TGTGCCAGCAGAGATAGGGGCGGGGAGCTGTTTTTT,CASRDRGGELFF
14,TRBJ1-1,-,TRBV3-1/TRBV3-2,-,TGTGCCAGCAGCCAGCAGGGGAGGGACACTGAAGCTTTCTTT,CASSQQGRDTEAFF
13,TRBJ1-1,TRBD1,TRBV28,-,TGTGCCAGCAGAACCGGGACAGCCACTGAAGCTTTCTTT,CASRTGTATEAFF
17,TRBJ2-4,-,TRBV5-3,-,TGTGCCAGAAGCTTGGCCAGCGGCCTTTTAGCCAAAAACATTCAGTACTTC,CARSLASGLLAKNIQYF
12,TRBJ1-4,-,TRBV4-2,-,TGTGCCAGCAGGGGCAACAATGAAAAACTGTTTTTT,CASRGNNEKLFF
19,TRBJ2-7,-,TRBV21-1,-,TGTGCCAGCAGCAAATGGAGGACTAGCGGGAGTACAGGCTCCTACGAGCAGTACTTC,CASSKWRTSGSTGSYEQYF
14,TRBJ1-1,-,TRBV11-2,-,TGTGCCAGCAGCCCCCGAGGAGGCTTGGGTGAAGCTTTCTTT,CASSPRGGLGEAFF
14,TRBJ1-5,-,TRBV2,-,TGTGCCAGCAGTGGGGCGGGGATTGTACAGCCCCAGCATTTT,CASSGAGIVQPQHF
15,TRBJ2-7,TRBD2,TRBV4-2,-,TGTGCCAGCAGCCAAGAGCTAGCGGGAGTTTACGAGCAGTACTTC,CASSQELAGVYEQYF
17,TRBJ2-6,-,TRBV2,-,TGTGCCAGCAGTGAGGGAAGAGAGGGTACCGGGGCCAACGTCCTGACTTTC,CASSEGREGTGANVLTF
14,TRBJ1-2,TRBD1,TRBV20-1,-,TGCAGTGCTAGTAGATTGGACAGGAACTATGGCTACACCTTC,CSASRLDRNYGYTF
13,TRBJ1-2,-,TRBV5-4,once,TGTGCCAGCAGCTTAGAACAGAACTTTGGCTACACCTTC,CASSLEQNFGYTF
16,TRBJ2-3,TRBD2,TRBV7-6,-,TGTGCCAGCAGCTTGGCCTCTAGCGGGATCGGAGATACGCAGTATTTT,CASSLASSGIGDTQYF
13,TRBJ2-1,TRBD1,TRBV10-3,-,TGTGCCATCCAGGGGACAGGGTCATCTGAGCAGTTCTTC,CAIQGTGSSEQFF
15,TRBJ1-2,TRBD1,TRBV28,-,TGTGCCAGCAGTAAGGGGGCGCCCACTAACTATGGCTACACCTTC,CASSKGAPTNYGYTF
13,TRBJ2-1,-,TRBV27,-,TGTGCCAGCAGTGCCCGACAGCGAAATGAGCAGTTCTTC,CASSARQRNEQFF
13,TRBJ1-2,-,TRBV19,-,TGTGCCAGTAGTATTCAGTCTAACTATGGCTACACCTTC,CASSIQSNYGYTF
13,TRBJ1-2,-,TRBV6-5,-,TGTGCCAGCAGTCCCACAGGGCGCGAGGGCTACACCTTC,CASSPTGREGYTF
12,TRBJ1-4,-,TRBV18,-,TGTGCCAGCTCAACAGCCAGGGAAAAACTGTTTTTT,CASSTAREKLFF
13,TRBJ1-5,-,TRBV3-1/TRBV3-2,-,TGTGCCAGCAGCCAAGATCGGGGTCAGCCCCAGCATTTT,CASSQDRGQPQHF
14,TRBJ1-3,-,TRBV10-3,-,TGTGCCATCGCGCAAGGAGACTCTGGAAACACCATATATTTT,CAIAQGDSGNTIYF
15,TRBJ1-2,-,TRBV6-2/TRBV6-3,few,TGTGCCAGCAGTCCGATGGACACCTATAACTATGGCTACACCTTC,CASSPMDTYNYGYTF
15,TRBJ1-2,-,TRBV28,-,TGTGCCAGCAGGGCAGACAGTCCCACTAACTATGGCTACACCTTC,CASRADSPTNYGYTF
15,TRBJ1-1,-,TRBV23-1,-,TGCGCCAGCAGTCAGCGACAGTGCCCCAACACTGAAGCTTTCTTT,CASSQRQCPNTEAFF
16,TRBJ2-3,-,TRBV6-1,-,TGTGCCAGCAGTGCCCAGACTTCGCCCCGCACAGATACGCAGTATTTT,CASSAQTSPRTDTQYF
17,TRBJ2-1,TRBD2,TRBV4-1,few,TGCGCCAGCAGCCAAGAAAGTGGGCTAGCGGGGGGGCTCGAGCAGTTCTTC,CASSQESGLAGGLEQFF
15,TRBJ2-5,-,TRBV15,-,TGTGCCACCAGCAGAGATACCGGGGTACAAGAGACCCAGTACTTC,CATSRDTGVQETQYF
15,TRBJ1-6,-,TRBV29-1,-,TGCAGCGTTGAGGGCCCCGGGGGGGTAAATTCACCCCTCCACTTT,CSVEGPGGVNSPLHF
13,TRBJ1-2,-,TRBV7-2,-,TGTGCCAGCAGCTCCCAAGGGGTCTATGGCTACACCTTC,CASSSQGVYGYTF
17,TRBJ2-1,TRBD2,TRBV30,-,TGTGCCTGGAGTGTGCGGCTAGCGGGAGTTGGGCACAATGAGCAGTTCTTC,CAWSVRLAGVGHNEQFF
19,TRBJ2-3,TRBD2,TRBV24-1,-,TGTGCCACCAGTGATCCCGGGACTAGCGGAGCGTCCTTCCCAGATACGCAGTATTTT,CATSDPGTSGASFPDTQYF
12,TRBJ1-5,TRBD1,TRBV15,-,TGTGCCACCAGCAGGGGGACAGAGCCCCAGCATTTT,CATSRGTEPQHF
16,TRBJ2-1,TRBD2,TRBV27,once,TGTGCCAGCAGTTTATCAAGACTAGCGGCTTACAATGAGCAGTTCTTC,CASSLSRLAAYNEQFF
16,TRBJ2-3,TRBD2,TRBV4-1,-,TGCGCCAGCAGCCAAGCGACTAGCGGGATCACAGATACGCAGTATTTT,CASSQATSGITDTQYF
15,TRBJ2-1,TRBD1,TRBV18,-,TGTGCCAGCTCCCTTCGGGACAGCTCCTACAATGAGCAGTTCTTC,CASSLRDSSYNEQFF